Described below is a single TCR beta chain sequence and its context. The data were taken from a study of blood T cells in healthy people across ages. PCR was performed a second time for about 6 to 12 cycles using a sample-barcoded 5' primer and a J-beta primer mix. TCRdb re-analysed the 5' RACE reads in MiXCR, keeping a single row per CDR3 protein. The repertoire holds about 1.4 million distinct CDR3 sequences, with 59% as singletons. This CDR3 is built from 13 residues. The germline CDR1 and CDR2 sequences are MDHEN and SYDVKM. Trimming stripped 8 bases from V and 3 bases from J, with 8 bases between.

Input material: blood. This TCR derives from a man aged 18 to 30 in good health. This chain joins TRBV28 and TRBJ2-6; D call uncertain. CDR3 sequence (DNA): TGTGCCAGCCAACAAGATGGGGCCAACGTCCTGACTTTC. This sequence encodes CASQQDGANVLTF.